This entry is about one T cell receptor beta chain. In the original analysis: Reference gene primer amplification yielded estimated nucleated cell counts. The table came from immunoSEQ multiplex PCR; TCRdb's copy has only in-frame clones and leaves some out. The DNA gave D and trimming, while V, J and clone size come from that table. The sample has about 34,000 clones, 85% seen once. The data were obtained in a study of blood T cell repertoires in COVID-19. About the study: PBMCs, B-cell-depleted T cells, or T cells provided the cDNA or gDNA that made up the material.

Sample: peripheral blood. This receptor was taken from a woman aged 60-75 years with active COVID-19.

CDR3 coding DNA: TGTGCCACAATTAGATATGGCTACACCTTC. Its protein product is CATIRYGYTF. The chain employs TRBV6-5 and TRBJ1-2; D not resolved. Germline assignment: CDR1 MNHEY and CDR2 SVGAGI. The V and J ends lost 10 bases and 5 bases respectively, with 8 bases between them. This CDR3 region has 10 residues.